The present entry profiles one TCR beta chain with its context. Antigen unknown. The CDR3 contains 12 residues. V lost 0 bases, J lost 3 bases, and 2 bases lay in between. Per germline, CDR1 MDHEN and CDR2 SYDVKM. The data originate from a study of T cell responses to AZD1222 COVID-19 vaccine. Study outcomes and limitations: Donors, mostly white British, included more females; clonal diversity was possibly underestimated. Elevations in Spike-specific TCR breadth and depth followed administration of two AZD1222 doses.

Assay: immunoSEQ multiplex PCR; the TCRdb copy retains only in-frame clones and omits some. Found here are around 130,000 clones, 88% of them singletons; the top ten hold roughly 8%. The source was peripheral blood, collected on day 0 of AZD1222 vaccination. The chain links TRBV28 to TRBJ1-1; D remains ambiguous. This receptor was obtained from an adult in good health. CDR3 region: CASSLWDTEAFF. As DNA, the CDR3 is TGTGCCAGCAGTTTATGGGACACTGAAGCTTTCTTT.